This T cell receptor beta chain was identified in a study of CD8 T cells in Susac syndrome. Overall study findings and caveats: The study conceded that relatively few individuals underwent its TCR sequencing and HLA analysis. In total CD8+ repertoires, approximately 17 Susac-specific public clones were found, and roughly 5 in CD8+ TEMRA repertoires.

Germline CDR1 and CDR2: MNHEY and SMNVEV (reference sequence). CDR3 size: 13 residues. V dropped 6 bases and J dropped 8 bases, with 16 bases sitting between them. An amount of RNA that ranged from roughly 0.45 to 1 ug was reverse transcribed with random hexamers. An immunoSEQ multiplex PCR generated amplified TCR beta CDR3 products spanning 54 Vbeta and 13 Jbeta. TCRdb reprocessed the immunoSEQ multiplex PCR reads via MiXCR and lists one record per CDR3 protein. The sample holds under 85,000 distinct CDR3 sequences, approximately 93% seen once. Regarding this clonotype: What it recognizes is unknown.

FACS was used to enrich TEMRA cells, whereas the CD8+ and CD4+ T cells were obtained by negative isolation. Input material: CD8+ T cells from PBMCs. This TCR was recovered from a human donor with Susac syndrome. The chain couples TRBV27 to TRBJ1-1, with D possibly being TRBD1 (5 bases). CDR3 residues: CASRGPWPSEAFF. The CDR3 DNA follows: TGTGCCAGCAGGGGGCCGTGGCCATCCGAAGCTTTCTTT.